The 22 T cell receptor beta chains reported below all come from one sample, sequenced in a study of radiotherapy plus CTLA-4 blockade in lung cancer. Measured with immunoSEQ multiplex PCR; TCRdb has only the in-frame clones, and not every one. The sample has under 95,000 clones; around 76% are singletons. The source was peripheral blood, collected from a patient treated with radiotherapy plus ipilimumab. Receptors originate from a human donor with non-small cell lung cancer whose response to radiotherapy plus ipilimumab could not be evaluated. Some clones in this sample may be carry-over from other donors' samples.

V gene TRBV5-4 combines with J gene TRBJ1-4; a weak D match, TRBD1 (6 bases). The CDR3 length is 14 residues. With 4 bases removed from V and 4 bases from J, the gap between germline ends came to 11 bases. Germline CDR1 SGHNT, CDR2 YYREEE (reference sequence). CDR3 bases: TGTGCCAGCAGCCCCGGCAGGGGTAATGAAAAACTGTTTTTT. This gives the protein CASSPGRGNEKLFF.

The gene calls are TRBV5-1 and TRBJ1-2; 8 nucleotides agree with TRBD1. J was trimmed by 8 bases and V by 7 bases; bases with no gene match: 4. Germline V gives CDR1 SGHRS, CDR2 YFSETQ. This CDR3 contains 11 residues. The DNA for the CDR3 is TGCGCCAGCTCACAGGGGGTGGGCTACACCTTC. This codes for CASSQGVGYTF.

The CDR3 loop is CASSQGRSYDTEAFF. CDR3 nucleotides: TGCGCCAGCAGCCAAGGCCGGAGCTACGACACTGAAGCTTTCTTT. The chain recombines TRBV4-1 with TRBJ1-1; no firm D call. Germline V gene lookup returns CDR1 MGHRA and CDR2 YSYEKL. The CDR3 totals 15 residues. Between the trimmed V and J ends, which lost 1 base and 3 bases, there was a span of 12 bases.

The chain joins TRBV7-9 to TRBJ1-1, with TRBD1 matching 7 bases. Trimming at V came to 5 bases and at J to 6 bases, leaving 9 bases not matched to a gene. Germline V lookup: CDR1 SEHNR, CDR2 FQNEAQ (reference sequence). The CDR3 has 14 amino acids. The CDR3 loop reads CASSILTGTAEAFF. CDR3 coding DNA: TGTGCCAGCAGCATCCTAACCGGGACAGCTGAAGCTTTCTTT.

This clone came up a few times. This chain uses TRBV14 with TRBJ2-7; weak D call: TRBD1 (5 bases). Germline V gene lookup returns CDR1 SGHDN and CDR2 FVKESK. The CDR3 sequence is 14 residues long. V was trimmed by 1 base and J by 4 bases, leaving 11 bases between them. The DNA for the CDR3 is TGTGCCAGCAGCCAAGTGAGCAGGGCTTACGAGCAGTACTTC. This codes for CASSQVSRAYEQYF.

This clone was detected once. This chain connects TRBV5-1 to TRBJ2-1, with 8 bases fitting TRBD1. Trimming at V came to 3 bases and at J to 5 bases, leaving 4 bases not matched to a gene. This CDR3 contains 14 residues. Germline V gives CDR1 SGHRS, CDR2 YFSETQ. CDR3 region: CASSSLTGDNEQFF. The CDR3 nucleotides read TGCGCCAGCAGCTCCCTGACAGGGGACAATGAGCAGTTCTTC.

Only a few counts were recorded for this clone. The rearrangement joins TRBV28 to TRBJ1-4; 9 bases are shared with TRBD1. The V and J ends lost 6 bases and 13 bases, in that order; junction bases with no gene match: 3. The CDR3 length is 11 residues. CDR1 is MDHEN and CDR2 is SYDVKM in the germline V gene. CDR3 amino acids: CASRLTGGLFF. The CDR3 DNA follows: TGTGCCAGCAGACTGACAGGGGGACTGTTTTTT. Complete variable domain (other parts from reference TRBV28 and TRBJ1-4): DVKVTQSSRYLVKRTGEKVFLECVQDMDHENMFWYRQDPGLGLRLIYFSYDVKMKEKGDIPEGYSVSREKKERFSLILESASTNQTSMYLCASRLTGGLFFGSGTQLSVL.

V and J are TRBV4-3 and TRBJ1-2; TRBD1 agrees at 9 bases. The CDR3 sequence is 15 residues long. Germline values: CDR1 LGHNA, CDR2 YSLEER. Trimming took 3 bases from V and 4 from J; bases not matched to a gene: 6. The CDR3 sequence is CASSQTGGGVYGYTF. For the CDR3, the DNA is TGCGCCAGCAGCCAGACAGGGGGGGGTGTCTATGGCTACACCTTC.

The V and J genes are TRBV9 and TRBJ2-3; 7 nucleotides match TRBD2. The junction had 15 bases not matched to a gene; V was cut back by 3 bases and J by 2 bases. Germline-derived CDR1 and CDR2 are SGDLS and YYNGEE. CDR3 size: 18 residues. In DNA, the CDR3 is TGTGCCAGCAGCGCCGACGATAAAGCGGGGTTCTACACAGATACGCAGTATTTT. Its protein product is CASSADDKAGFYTDTQYF.

This clone was counted only a few times. J is TRBJ1-1 and V is TRBV11-3, with 11 bases that match TRBD1. The germline V gene encodes CDR1 SGHNT and CDR2 YENEEA. V gave up 5 bases and J gave up 4 bases; unmatched junction bases: 3. The CDR3 length is 14 residues. CDR3 DNA: TGTGCCAGCAGCCCTGGGACAGGGGGCACTGAAGCTTTCTTT. This codes for CASSPGTGGTEAFF.

The chain uses TRBV5-4 and TRBJ2-7; 12 bases agree with TRBD1. Germline CDR1 reads SGHNT; CDR2 reads YYREEE (reference sequence). V lost 0 bases to trimming and J lost 2 bases; unmatched junction nucleotides: 6. The CDR3 totals 17 residues. The CDR3 here is CASSLEGQGAIPYEQYF. CDR3 nucleotide sequence: TGTGCCAGCAGCTTGGAGGGACAGGGGGCCATCCCCTACGAGCAGTACTTC.

The chain recombines TRBV18 with TRBJ2-3; possible D gene TRBD2, 6 bases. The CDR3 covers 12 residues. Germline V gene data show CDR1 as KGHSH and CDR2 as LQKENI. Trimming left V 2 bases short and J 9 bases short, with 9 bases between. Here the CDR3 reads CASSPGTPTQYF. The CDR3 DNA follows: TGTGCCAGCTCACCAGGGACTCCGACGCAGTATTTT.

In nucleotides, the CDR3 is TGCAGTCCCAGAGGGCGGGCGCAGTATTTT. Its translation: CSPRGRAQYF. V is TRBV20-1 and J is TRBJ2-3; D might be TRBD2 (5 bases). This CDR3 has 10 amino acids. V dropped 8 bases and J dropped 10 bases, with 13 bases sitting between them. The germline gives CDR1 DFQATT, CDR2 SNEGSKA (reference sequence).

The rearrangement joins TRBV4-1 to TRBJ2-7; D is unresolved. V was cut by 0 bases and J by 9 bases, with 9 bases left in between. Germline V gives CDR1 MGHRA, CDR2 YSYEKL. CDR3 size: 12 residues. CDR3 sequence reads: CASSQDGFRQYF. CDR3 in DNA: TGCGCCAGCAGCCAAGACGGGTTTCGGCAGTACTTC.

The chain carries TRBV7-8 and TRBJ2-7; tentative D call: TRBD2 (5 bases). The CDR3 has 14 residues. Germline V gene lookup returns CDR1 SGHVS and CDR2 FQNEAQ. Trimming removed 3 bases from V and 5 bases from J, with 14 bases in between. The CDR3 sequence: CASSFGSSYNEQYF. The CDR3 DNA sequence: TGTGCCAGCAGCTTTGGGAGCAGCTACAACGAGCAGTACTTC.

This clone was picked up a small number of times. The chain recombines TRBV5-6 with TRBJ1-2, with D uncertain. The germline CDR1 and CDR2 sequences are SGHDT and YYEEEE. This CDR3 has 13 residues. V lost 2 bases to trimming and J lost 3 bases, with 8 bases between them. The chain's CDR3 is CASSFGGDYGYTF. CDR3 bases: TGTGCCAGCAGCTTCGGCGGCGACTATGGCTACACCTTC.

The chain joins TRBV7-6 to TRBJ2-7; 8 bases match TRBD2. The germline gives CDR1 SGHVS, CDR2 FNYEAQ. V was clipped by 2 bases and J by 9 bases; unmatched bases: 12. The CDR3 covers 15 residues. This CDR3 reads CASSLLGGREGAQYF. For the CDR3, the DNA is TGTGCCAGCAGCTTACTAGGTGGACGGGAGGGAGCGCAGTACTTC.

This rearrangement joins TRBV5-8 to TRBJ1-1; TRBD1 is a possible D gene (6 bases). Trimming removed 0 bases at V and 1 base at J, with 7 bases between. From germline, CDR1 is SGHTS and CDR2 YDEGEE. The CDR3 contains 14 residues. The DNA for the CDR3 is TGTGCCAGCAGCTTGGGGACAGCGAACACTGAAGCTTTCTTT. This codes for CASSLGTANTEAFF. Filled out from reference TRBV5-8 and TRBJ1-1, the complete variable domain reads EAGVTQSPTHLIKTRGQQATLRCSPISGHTSVYWYQQALGLGLQFLLWYDEGEERNRGNFPPRFSGRQFPNYSSELNVNALELEDSALYLCASSLGTANTEAFFGQGTRLTVV.

This clone was seen only once. This sequence joins TRBV6-5 and TRBJ1-6; D perhaps matches TRBD1 (5 bases). From germline, CDR1 is MNHEY and CDR2 SVGAGI. V shed 6 bases and J shed 0 bases, with 9 bases lying between them. There are 15 residues in the CDR3. CDR3 amino acids: CASRYDSSYNSPLHF. CDR3 nucleotides: TGTGCCAGCAGATATGACAGCTCCTATAATTCACCCCTCCACTTT.

This chain joins TRBV5-7 and TRBJ1-2, with 7 bases that match TRBD1. TRBV5-7 is annotated as an ORF whose role is uncertain. The CDR3 extends over 16 amino acids. V gave up 4 bases and J gave up 4 bases; unmatched junction bases: 13. The CDR3 loop reads CASSAGQEGPPYGYTF. CDR3 DNA: TGTGCCAGCAGCGCCGGACAGGAAGGACCCCCCTATGGCTACACCTTC.

The chain carries TRBV6-5 and TRBJ1-4; 7 nucleotides align to TRBD1. This CDR3 is 15 amino acids long. The germline V gene has CDR1 MNHEY and CDR2 SVGAGI. The J segment lost 8 bases and the V segment lost 5 bases, leaving 11 bases of the junction unmatched. CDR3 DNA: TGTGCCAGCAGTCTAATCTTGGGACAGCCAGAAAAACTGTTTTTT. Residues: CASSLILGQPEKLFF.

This chain links TRBV27 with TRBJ1-6; D may be TRBD1 (6 bases). The length of the CDR3 is 16 residues. Germline V CDR1 and CDR2: MNHEY, SMNVEV (reference sequence). V was clipped by 6 bases and J by 6 bases, with 18 bases between them. CDR3 sequence reads: CASRLIQGRGNSPLHF. The CDR3 DNA is TGTGCCAGCAGGTTAATACAGGGCAGGGGTAATTCACCCCTCCACTTT.